This TCR beta chain was documented in a study of cytomegalovirus exposure and HLA in healthy donors. Germline trimming cut 6 bases from V and 3 bases from J; bases unmatched to any gene: 8. CDR1 is MNHEY, CDR2 SVGAGI, per germline. CDR3 length equals 14 residues. Use of 60 Vbeta and 13 Jbeta primers characterized the PCR. Assay used: immunoSEQ multiplex PCR; TCRdb lists only in-frame clones, some missing. The sample shows roughly 190,000 clones, 81% of them seen only once. At collection, donors were nominally healthy, but unrecorded immune exposures were probable. The genes are TRBV6-5 and TRBJ2-7, with TRBD2 matching over 7 bases. The clonotype comes from a man in his forties in good health and CMV-seropositive. The sequencing sample was made of PBMCs. The DNA of the CDR3 is TGTGCCAGCAGAGATATGGGGGGGAACTACGAGCAGTACTTC. Protein sequence: CASRDMGGNYEQYF.